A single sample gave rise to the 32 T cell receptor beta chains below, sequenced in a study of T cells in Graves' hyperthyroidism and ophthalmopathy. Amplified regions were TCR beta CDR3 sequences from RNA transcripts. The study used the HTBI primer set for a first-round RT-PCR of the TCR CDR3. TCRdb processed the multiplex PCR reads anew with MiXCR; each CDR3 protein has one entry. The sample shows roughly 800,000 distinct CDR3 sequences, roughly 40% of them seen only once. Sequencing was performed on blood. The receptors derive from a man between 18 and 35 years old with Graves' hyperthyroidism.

The CDR3 nucleotides read TGCGCCAGCAGCCCAAATTGGGGGAACACTGAAGCTTTCTTT. Residues: CASSPNWGNTEAFF. This chain connects TRBV4-3 to TRBJ1-1, with D hard to call. CDR1 and CDR2 (germline): LGHNA, YSLEER. V lost 4 bases to trimming and J lost 1 base, with 10 bases between them. CDR3 length: 14 amino acids.

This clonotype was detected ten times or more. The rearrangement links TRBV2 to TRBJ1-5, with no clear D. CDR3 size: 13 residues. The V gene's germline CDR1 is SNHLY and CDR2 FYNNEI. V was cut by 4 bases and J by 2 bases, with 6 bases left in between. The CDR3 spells CASSGGGNQPQHF. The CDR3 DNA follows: TGTGCCAGCAGTGGGGGAGGCAATCAGCCCCAGCATTTT. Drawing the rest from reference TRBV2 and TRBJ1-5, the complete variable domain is EPEVTQTPSHQVTQMGQEVILRCVPISNHLYFYWYRQILGQKVEFLVSFYNNEISEKSEIFDDQFSVERPDGSNFTLKIRSTKLEDSAMYFCASSGGGNQPQHFGDGTRLSIL.

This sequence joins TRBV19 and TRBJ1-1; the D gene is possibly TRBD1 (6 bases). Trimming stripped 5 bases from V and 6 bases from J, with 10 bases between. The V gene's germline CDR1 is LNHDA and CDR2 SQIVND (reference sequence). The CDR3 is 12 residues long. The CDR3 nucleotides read TGTGCCAGTAGTGTCAGGGGTGCTGAAGCTTTCTTT. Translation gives CASSVRGAEAFF.

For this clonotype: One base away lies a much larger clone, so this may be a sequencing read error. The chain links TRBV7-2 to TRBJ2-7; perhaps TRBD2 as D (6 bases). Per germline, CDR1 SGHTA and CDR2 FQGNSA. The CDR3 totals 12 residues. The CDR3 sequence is CAGSKGRDWQYF. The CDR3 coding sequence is TGTGCCGGCAGCAAGGGTAGGGACTGGCAGTACTTC.

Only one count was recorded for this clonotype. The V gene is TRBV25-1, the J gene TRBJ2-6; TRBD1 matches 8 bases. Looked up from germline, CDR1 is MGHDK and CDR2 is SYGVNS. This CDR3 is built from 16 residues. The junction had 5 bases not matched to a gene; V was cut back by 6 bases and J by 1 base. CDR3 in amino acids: CASRQDRGSGANVLTF. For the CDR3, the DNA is TGTGCCAGCAGACAAGACAGGGGTTCTGGGGCCAACGTCCTGACTTTC.

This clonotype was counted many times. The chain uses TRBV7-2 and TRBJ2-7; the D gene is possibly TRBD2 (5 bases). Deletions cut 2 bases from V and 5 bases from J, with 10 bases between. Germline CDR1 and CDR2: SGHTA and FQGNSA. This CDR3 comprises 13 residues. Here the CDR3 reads CASSLRGPDEQYF. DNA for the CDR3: TGTGCCAGCAGCTTACGAGGGCCCGACGAGCAGTACTTC.

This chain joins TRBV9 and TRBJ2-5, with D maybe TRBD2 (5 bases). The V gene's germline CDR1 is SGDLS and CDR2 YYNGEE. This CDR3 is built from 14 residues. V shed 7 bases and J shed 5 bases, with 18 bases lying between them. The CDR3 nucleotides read TGTGCCAGCTCACCCGGGGTGCAGGCGGAGACCCAGTACTTC. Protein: CASSPGVQAETQYF.

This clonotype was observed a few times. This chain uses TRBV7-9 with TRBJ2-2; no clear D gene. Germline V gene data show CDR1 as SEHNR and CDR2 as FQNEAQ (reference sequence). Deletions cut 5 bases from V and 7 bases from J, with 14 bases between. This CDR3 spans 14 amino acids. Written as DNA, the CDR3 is TGTGCCAGCAGCCCTAGGAGCAGTAGCGGGGAGCTGTTTTTT. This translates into CASSPRSSSGELFF.

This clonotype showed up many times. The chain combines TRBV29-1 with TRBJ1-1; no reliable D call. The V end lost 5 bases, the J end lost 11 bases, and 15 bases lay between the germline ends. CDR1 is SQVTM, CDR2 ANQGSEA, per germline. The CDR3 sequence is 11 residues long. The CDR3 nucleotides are TGCAGCGTTAGAGCGGCCCCGGGGGCTTTCTTT. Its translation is CSVRAAPGAFF. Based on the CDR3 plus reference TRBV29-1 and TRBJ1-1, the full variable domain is SAVISQKPSRDICQRGTSLTIQCQVDSQVTMMFWYRQQPGQSLTLIATANQGSEATYESGFVIDKFPISRPNLTFSTLTVSNMSPEDSSIYLCSVRAAPGAFFGQGTRLTVV.

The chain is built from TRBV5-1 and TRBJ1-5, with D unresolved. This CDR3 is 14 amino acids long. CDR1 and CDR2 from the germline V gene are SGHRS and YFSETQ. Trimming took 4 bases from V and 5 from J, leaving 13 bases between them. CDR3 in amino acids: CASSQGCVDQPQHF. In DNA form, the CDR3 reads TGCGCCAGCAGCCAAGGGTGCGTAGATCAGCCCCAGCATTTT.

The CDR3 sequence is CASSQFVNYGYTF. CDR3 DNA: TGTGCCAGCAGCCAATTCGTTAACTATGGCTACACCTTC. The chain employs TRBV14 and TRBJ1-2, with unresolved D. Deletions cut 2 bases from V and 1 base from J, with 5 bases between. CDR3 size: 13 residues. Looked up from germline, CDR1 is SGHDN and CDR2 is FVKESK.

This chain's CDR3 is CASSLNDRSYEQYF. CDR3 nucleotide sequence: TGTGCCAGCAGCTTAAATGATCGCTCCTACGAGCAGTACTTC. The chain links TRBV7-9 to TRBJ2-7, with D unclear. CDR1 is SEHNR and CDR2 is FQNEAQ in the germline V gene (reference sequence). V lost 2 bases, J lost 0 bases, and 8 bases lay in between. The length of the CDR3 is 14 residues.

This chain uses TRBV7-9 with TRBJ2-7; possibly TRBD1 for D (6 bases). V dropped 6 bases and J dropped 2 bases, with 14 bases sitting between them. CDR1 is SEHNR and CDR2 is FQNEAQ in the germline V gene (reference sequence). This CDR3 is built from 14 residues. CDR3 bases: TGTGCCAGCAGGTTGGAAGGGGGAGCCTACGAGCAGTACTTC. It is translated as CASRLEGGAYEQYF.

The CDR3 loop is CASSVEARGVTEAFF. Here the CDR3 DNA reads TGTGCCAGCAGCGTTGAAGCCAGGGGGGTCACTGAAGCTTTCTTT. The chain uses TRBV9 and TRBJ1-1, with 7 nucleotides matching TRBD1. The CDR3 totals 15 residues. Germline V CDR1 and CDR2: SGDLS, YYNGEE. V shed 2 bases and J 4 bases; nucleotides not matched to a gene: 8.

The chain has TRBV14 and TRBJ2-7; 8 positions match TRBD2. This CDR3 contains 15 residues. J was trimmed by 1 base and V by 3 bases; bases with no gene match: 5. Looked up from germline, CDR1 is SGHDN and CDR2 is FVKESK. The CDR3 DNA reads TGTGCCAGCAGCCAGCCAGCGGGAGTTTCCTACGAGCAGTACTTC. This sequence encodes CASSQPAGVSYEQYF.

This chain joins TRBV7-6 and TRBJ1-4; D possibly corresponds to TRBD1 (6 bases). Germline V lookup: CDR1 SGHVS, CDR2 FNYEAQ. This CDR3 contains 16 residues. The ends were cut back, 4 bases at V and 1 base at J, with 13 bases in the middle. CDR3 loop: CASSSAGDGTNEKLFF. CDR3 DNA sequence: TGTGCCAGCAGCTCCGCAGGGGATGGAACTAATGAAAAACTGTTTTTT.

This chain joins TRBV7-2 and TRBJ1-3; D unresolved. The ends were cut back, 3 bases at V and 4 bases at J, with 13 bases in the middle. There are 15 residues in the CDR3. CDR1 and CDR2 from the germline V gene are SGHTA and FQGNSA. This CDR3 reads CASSFGGTGGNTIYF. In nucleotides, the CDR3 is TGTGCCAGCAGCTTTGGCGGAACTGGAGGAAACACCATATATTTT.

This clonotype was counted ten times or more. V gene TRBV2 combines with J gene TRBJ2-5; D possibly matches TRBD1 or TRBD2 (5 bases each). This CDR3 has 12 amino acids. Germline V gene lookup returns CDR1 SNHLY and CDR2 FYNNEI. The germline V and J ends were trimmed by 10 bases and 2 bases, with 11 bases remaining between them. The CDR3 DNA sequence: TGTGCCAACTGGGACCTTCAAGAGACCCAGTACTTC. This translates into CANWDLQETQYF.

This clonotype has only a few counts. The DNA for the CDR3 is TGTGCCAGCAGTAGGGGAGCTACTAATGAAAAACTGTTTTTT. Amino acid sequence: CASSRGATNEKLFF. The rearrangement uses TRBV12-3 or TRBV12-4 and TRBJ1-4; maybe TRBD1 (5 bases). This CDR3 has 14 residues. Between the trimmed V and J ends, which lost 5 bases and 2 bases, there was a span of 9 bases.

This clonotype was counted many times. CDR3 amino acids: CASSLAGLDSPLHF. The CDR3 DNA reads as TGCGCCAGCAGCTTGGCAGGGTTGGATTCACCCCTCCACTTT. This chain uses TRBV5-1 with TRBJ1-6; a possible D gene is TRBD1 (5 bases). The CDR3 consists of 14 residues. The V end lost 0 bases, the J end lost 8 bases, and 9 bases lay between the germline ends. Germline lookup yields CDR1 SGHRS and CDR2 YFSETQ.

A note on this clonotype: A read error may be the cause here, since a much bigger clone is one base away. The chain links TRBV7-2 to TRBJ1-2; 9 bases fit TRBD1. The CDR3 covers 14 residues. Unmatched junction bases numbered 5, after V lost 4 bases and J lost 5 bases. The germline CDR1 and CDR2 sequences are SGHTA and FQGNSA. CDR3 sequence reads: CASSWTGAIYGYTF. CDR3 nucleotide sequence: TGTGCCAGCAGCTGGACAGGGGCGATATATGGCTACACCTTC.

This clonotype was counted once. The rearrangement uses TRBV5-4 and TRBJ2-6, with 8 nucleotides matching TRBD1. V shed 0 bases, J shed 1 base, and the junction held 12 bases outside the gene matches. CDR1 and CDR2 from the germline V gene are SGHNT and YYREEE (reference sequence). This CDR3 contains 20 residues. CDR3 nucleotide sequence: TGTGCCAGCAGCTTGGATGGACAGGGAATTATTCGTTCTGGGGCCAACGTCCTGACTTTC. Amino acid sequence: CASSLDGQGIIRSGANVLTF.

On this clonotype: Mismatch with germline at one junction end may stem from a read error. CDR3 protein: CASSELGYYGYTF. CDR3 DNA sequence: TGTGCCAGCAGTGAGTTGGGTTACTATGGCTACACCTTC. The V call is TRBV10-3, the J call TRBJ1-2; D gene ambiguous. From germline, CDR1 is ENHRY and CDR2 SYGVKD. This CDR3 contains 13 residues.

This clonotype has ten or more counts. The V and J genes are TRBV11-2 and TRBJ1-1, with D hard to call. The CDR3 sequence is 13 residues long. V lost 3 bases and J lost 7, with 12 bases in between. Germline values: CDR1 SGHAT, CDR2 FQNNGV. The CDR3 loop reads CASSLVRTIEAFF. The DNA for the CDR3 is TGTGCCAGCAGCTTGGTCCGAACCATTGAAGCTTTCTTT.

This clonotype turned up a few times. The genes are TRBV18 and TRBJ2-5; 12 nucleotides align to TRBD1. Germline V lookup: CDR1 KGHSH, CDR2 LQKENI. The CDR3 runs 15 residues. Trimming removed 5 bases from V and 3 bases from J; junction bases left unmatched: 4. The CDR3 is CASSKGQGAKETQYF. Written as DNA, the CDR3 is TGTGCCAGCTCAAAGGGACAGGGGGCAAAAGAGACCCAGTACTTC.

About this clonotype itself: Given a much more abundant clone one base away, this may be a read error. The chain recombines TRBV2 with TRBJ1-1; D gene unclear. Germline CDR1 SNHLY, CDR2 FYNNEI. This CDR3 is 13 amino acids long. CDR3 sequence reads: CASSGEQNTEALF. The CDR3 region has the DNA TGTGCCAGCAGTGGCGAACAGAACACTGAAGCTCTCTTT.

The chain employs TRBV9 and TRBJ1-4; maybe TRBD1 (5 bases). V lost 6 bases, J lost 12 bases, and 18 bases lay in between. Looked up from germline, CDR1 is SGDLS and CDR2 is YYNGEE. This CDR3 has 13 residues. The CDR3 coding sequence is TGTGCCAGCACGGATCTAGCGGGAGGGGAACTGTTTTTT. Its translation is CASTDLAGGELFF.

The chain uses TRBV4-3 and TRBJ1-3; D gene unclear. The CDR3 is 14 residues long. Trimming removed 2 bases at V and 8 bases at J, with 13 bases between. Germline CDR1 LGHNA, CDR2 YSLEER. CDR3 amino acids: CASSQRLGRYTIYF. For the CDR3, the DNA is TGCGCCAGCAGCCAAAGGCTAGGTCGGTACACCATATATTTT.

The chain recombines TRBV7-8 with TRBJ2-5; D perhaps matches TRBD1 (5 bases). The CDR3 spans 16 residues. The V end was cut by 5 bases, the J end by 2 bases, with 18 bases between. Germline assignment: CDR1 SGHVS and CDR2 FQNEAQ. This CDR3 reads CASSPRQIGLQETQYF. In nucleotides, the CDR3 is TGTGCCAGCAGCCCAAGACAGATAGGGTTACAAGAGACCCAGTACTTC.

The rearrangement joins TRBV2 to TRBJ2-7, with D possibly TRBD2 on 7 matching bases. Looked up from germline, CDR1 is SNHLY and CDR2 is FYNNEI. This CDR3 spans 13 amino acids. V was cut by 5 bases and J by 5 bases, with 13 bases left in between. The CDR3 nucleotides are TGTGCCAGCAGTTACGGGGGGCCCGACGAGCAGTACTTC. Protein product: CASSYGGPDEQYF.

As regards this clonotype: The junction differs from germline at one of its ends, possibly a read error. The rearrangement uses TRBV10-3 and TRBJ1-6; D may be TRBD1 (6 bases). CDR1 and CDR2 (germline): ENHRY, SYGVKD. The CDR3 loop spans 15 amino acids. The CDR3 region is CAISERGGYNSLLHF. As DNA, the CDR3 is TGTGCCATCAGTGAAAGGGGGGGTTATAATTCACTCCTCCACTTT.

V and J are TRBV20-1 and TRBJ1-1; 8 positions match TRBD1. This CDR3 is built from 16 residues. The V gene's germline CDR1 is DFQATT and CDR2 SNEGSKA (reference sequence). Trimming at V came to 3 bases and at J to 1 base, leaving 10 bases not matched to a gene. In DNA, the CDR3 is TGCAGTGCTAGCCCAGGCAGGGGGCTCCAGAACACTGAAGCTTTCTTT. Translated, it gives CSASPGRGLQNTEAFF.